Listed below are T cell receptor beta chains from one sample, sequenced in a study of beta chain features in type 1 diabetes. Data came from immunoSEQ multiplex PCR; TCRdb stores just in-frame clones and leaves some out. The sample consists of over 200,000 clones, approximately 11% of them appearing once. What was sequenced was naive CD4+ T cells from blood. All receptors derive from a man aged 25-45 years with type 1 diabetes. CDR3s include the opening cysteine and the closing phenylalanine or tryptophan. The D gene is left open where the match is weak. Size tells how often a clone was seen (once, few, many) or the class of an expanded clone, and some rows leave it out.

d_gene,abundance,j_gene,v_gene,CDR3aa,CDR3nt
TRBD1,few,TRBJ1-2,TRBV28,CASSLAGQGTYGYTF,TGTGCCAGCAGTTTAGCGGGACAGGGCACCTATGGCTACACCTTC
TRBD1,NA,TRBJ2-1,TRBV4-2,CASRQGGRSYNEQFF,TGTGCCAGCAGACAGGGGGGACGATCCTACAATGAGCAGTTCTTC
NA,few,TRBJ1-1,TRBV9,CASSPTRRDTEAFF,TGTGCCAGCAGCCCTACGCGGAGGGACACTGAAGCTTTCTTT
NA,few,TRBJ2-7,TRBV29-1,CSVQGGGTYEQYF,TGCAGCGTACAGGGGGGGGGTACCTACGAGCAGTACTTC
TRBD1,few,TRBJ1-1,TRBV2,CASKGQENTEAFF,TGTGCCAGCAAGGGACAGGAGAACACTGAAGCTTTCTTT
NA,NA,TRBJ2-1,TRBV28,CASSLWVSQNEQFF,TGTGCCAGCAGTTTATGGGTCTCTCAGAATGAGCAGTTCTTC
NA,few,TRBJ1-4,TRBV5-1,CASSVRDLNEKLFF,TGCGCCAGCAGCGTCCGAGACTTAAATGAAAAACTGTTTTTT
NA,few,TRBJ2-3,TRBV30,CAWDPGTDTQYF,TGTGCCTGGGACCCGGGTACAGATACGCAGTATTTT
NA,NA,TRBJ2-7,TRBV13,CASSLGGGPYEQYF,TGTGCCAGCAGCTTAGGCGGAGGACCCTACGAGCAGTACTTC
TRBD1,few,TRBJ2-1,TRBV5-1,CASSQRTGTNEQFF,TGCGCCAGCAGCCAAAGGACAGGGACAAATGAGCAGTTCTTC
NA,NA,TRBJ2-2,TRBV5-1,CASSLTPNTGELFF,TGCGCCAGCAGCTTGACACCGAACACCGGGGAGCTGTTTTTT
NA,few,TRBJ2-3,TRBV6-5,CASSYSAQGGDTQYF,TGTGCCAGCAGTTACTCCGCGCAGGGGGGAGATACGCAGTATTTT
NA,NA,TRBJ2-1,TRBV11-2,CASSLAQGTYNEQFF,TGTGCCAGCAGCTTAGCACAGGGAACTTACAATGAGCAGTTCTTC
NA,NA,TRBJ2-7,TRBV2,CASTLGLPTGEQYF,TGTGCCAGCACCCTCGGACTCCCTACGGGGGAGCAGTACTTC
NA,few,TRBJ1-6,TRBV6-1,CASSGRYRDYRSPLHF,TGTGCCAGCAGTGGCCGTTACAGGGATTATCGATCACCCCTCCACTTT
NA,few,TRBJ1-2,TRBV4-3,CASSQDLRGTNYGYTF,TGCGCCAGCAGCCAAGATCTAAGGGGTACTAACTATGGCTACACCTTC
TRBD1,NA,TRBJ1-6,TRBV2,CAGRDRESSPLHF,TGTGCCGGACGGGACAGGGAGTCTTCACCCCTCCACTTT
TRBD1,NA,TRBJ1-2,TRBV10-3,CATKSTGSNYGYTF,TGTGCCACCAAATCGACAGGGAGCAACTATGGCTACACCTTC
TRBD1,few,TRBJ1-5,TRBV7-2,CASSGTGKPQHF,TGTGCCAGCAGCGGGACAGGGAAGCCCCAGCATTTT
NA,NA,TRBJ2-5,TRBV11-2,CASGGTDYQETQYF,TGTGCCAGCGGGGGGACAGACTACCAAGAGACCCAGTACTTC
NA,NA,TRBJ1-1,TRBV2,CASKAGLTEAFF,TGTGCCAGCAAGGCAGGCCTCACGGAAGCTTTCTTT
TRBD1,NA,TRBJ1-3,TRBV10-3,CAISQSGKGQEF,TGTGCCATCAGTCAATCGGGGAAGGGACAGGAATTT
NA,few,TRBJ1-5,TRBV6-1,CASSEQGNQPQHF,TGTGCCAGCAGTGAACAGGGGAATCAGCCCCAGCATTTT
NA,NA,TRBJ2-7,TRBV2,CASFDSAYEQYF,TGTGCCAGTTTTGACAGCGCCTACGAGCAGTACTTC
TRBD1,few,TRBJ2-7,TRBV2,CASSEARGQGHEQYF,TGTGCCAGCAGTGAAGCGCGGGGACAGGGTCACGAGCAGTACTTC
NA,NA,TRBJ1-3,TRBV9,CASSPGEAKENTIYF,TGTGCCAGCAGCCCCGGCGAGGCTAAAGAAAACACCATATATTTT
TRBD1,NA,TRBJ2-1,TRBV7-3,CASGQGTDNEQFF,TGTGCCAGCGGACAAGGGACAGACAATGAGCAGTTCTTC
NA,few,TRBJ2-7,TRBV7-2,CASSFGLQGEQYF,TGTGCCAGCAGCTTTGGCCTACAGGGCGAGCAGTACTTC
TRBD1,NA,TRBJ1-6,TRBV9,CASSSRTGNSPLHF,TGTGCCAGCAGCTCCCGGACAGGGAATTCACCCCTCCACTTT
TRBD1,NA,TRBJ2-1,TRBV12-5,CASGPDRGGPFF,TGTGCTAGTGGTCCCGACAGGGGAGGTCCGTTCTTC
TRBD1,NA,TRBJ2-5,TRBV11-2,CASRLQGRETQYF,TGTGCCAGCAGACTACAGGGGAGAGAGACCCAGTACTTC
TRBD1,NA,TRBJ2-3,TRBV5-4,CASREGQVNTDTQYF,TGTGCCAGCAGGGAGGGACAGGTCAACACAGATACGCAGTATTTT
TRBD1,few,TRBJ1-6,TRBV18,CASSPRDRESPLHF,TGTGCCAGCTCACCAAGGGACAGGGAGTCACCCCTCCACTTT
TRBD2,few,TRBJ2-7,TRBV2,CASSGGGYEQYF,TGTGCCAGCAGTGGGGGGGGGTACGAGCAGTACTTC
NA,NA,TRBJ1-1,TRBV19,CASSISGDEAFF,TGTGCCAGTAGTATATCAGGGGATGAAGCTTTCTTT
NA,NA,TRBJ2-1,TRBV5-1,CASSSSPGQYNEQFF,TGCGCCAGCAGCTCCTCTCCTGGACAGTACAATGAGCAGTTCTTC
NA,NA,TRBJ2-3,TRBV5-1,CASSLAVADTQYF,TGCGCCAGCAGCTTGGCTGTAGCAGATACGCAGTATTTT
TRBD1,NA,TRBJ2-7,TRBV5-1,CASSDGTGPRREQYF,TGCGCCAGCAGCGACGGGACAGGGCCGCGTCGGGAGCAGTACTTC
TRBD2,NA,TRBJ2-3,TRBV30,CAWRDVAGVGDTQYF,TGTGCCTGGAGAGACGTTGCGGGGGTGGGGGATACGCAGTATTTT
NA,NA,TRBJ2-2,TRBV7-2,CASSLTGLRNTGELFF,TGTGCCAGCAGCTTGACGGGACTCCGGAACACCGGGGAGCTGTTTTTT
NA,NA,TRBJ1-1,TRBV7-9,CASTLSRGNTEAFF,TGTGCCAGCACCCTTAGCCGAGGGAACACTGAAGCTTTCTTT
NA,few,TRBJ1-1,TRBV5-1,CASTPQVAGLGTEAFF,TGCGCCAGCACCCCTCAGGTGGCAGGGTTGGGGACTGAAGCTTTCTTT
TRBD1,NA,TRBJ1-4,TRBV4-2,CASSQIGQGGEKLFF,TGTGCCAGCAGCCAAATAGGACAGGGAGGGGAAAAACTGTTTTTT
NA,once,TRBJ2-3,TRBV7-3,CASSLRERNTQYF,TGTGCCAGCAGCTTGAGGGAAAGGAATACGCAGTATTTT
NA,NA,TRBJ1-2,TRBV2,CASSGFLPGAYGYTF,TGTGCCAGCAGTGGGTTTCTCCCAGGGGCCTATGGCTACACCTTC
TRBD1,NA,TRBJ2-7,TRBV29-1,CSVTGTADEQYF,TGCAGCGTTACCGGGACAGCTGACGAGCAGTACTTC
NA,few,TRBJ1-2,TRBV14,CASSRNREYGYTF,TGTGCCAGCAGTCGGAACAGGGAATATGGCTACACCTTC
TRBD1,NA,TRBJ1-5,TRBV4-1,CASSQVRDRVRFGNQPQHF,TGCGCCAGCAGCCAAGTTCGGGACAGGGTTCGGTTTGGCAATCAGCCCCAGCATTTT
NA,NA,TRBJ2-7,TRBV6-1,CASRLSGQSSYEQYF,TGTGCCAGCAGGCTTAGCGGCCAGAGCTCCTACGAGCAGTACTTC
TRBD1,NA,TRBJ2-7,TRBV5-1,CASRVGDRSKQYF,TGCGCCAGCAGAGTGGGGGACAGATCAAAGCAGTACTTC
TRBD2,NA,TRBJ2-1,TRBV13,CASSSAAGGPPNEQFF,TGTGCCAGCAGCTCGGCGGCGGGGGGGCCCCCTAATGAGCAGTTCTTC